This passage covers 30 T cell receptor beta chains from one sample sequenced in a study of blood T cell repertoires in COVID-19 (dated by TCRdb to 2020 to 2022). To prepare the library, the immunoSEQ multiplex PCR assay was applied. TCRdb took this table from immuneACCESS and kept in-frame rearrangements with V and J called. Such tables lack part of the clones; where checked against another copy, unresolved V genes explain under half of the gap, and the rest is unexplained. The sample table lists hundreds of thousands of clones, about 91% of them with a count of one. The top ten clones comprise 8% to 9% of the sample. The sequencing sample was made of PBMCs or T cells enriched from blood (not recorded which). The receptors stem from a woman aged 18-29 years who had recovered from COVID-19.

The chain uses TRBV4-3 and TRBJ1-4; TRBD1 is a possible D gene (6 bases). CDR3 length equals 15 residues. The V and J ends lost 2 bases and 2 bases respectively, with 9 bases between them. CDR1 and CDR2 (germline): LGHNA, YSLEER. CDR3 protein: CASSQTGSTNEKLFF. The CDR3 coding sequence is TGCGCCAGCAGCCAAACAGGGAGCACTAATGAAAAACTGTTTTTT.

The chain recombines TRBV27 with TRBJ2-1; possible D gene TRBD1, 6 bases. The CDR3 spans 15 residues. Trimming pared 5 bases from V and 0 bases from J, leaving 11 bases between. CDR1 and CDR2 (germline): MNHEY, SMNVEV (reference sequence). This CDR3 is CASSPVDSSYNEQFF. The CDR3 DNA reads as TGTGCCAGCAGTCCAGTGGACAGCTCCTACAATGAGCAGTTCTTC.

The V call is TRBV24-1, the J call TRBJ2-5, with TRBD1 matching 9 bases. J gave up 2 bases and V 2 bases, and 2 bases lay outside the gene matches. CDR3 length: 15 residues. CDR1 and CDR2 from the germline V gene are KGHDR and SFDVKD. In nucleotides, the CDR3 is TGTGCCACCAGTGATTGGACAGGGGCGCAAGAGACCCAGTACTTC. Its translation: CATSDWTGAQETQYF.

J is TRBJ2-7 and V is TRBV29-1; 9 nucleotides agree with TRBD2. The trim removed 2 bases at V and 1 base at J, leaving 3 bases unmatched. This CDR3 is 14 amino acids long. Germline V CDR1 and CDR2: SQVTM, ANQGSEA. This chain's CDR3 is CSVELAGWSYEQYF. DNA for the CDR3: TGCAGCGTTGAACTAGCGGGGTGGTCCTACGAGCAGTACTTC.

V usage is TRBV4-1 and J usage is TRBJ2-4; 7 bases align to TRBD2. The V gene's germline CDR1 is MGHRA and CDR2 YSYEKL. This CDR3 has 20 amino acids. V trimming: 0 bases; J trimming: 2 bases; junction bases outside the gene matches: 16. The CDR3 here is CASSQDFRPSGPPTKNIQYF. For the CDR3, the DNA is TGCGCCAGCAGCCAAGATTTCCGGCCTAGCGGACCCCCCACCAAAAACATTCAGTACTTC.

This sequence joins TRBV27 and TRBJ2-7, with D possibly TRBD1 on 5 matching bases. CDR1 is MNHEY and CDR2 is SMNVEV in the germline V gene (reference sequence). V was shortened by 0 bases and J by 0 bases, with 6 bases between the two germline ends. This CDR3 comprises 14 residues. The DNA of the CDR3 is TGTGCCAGCAGTTTATCGACAGCCTCCTACGAGCAGTACTTC. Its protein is CASSLSTASYEQYF.

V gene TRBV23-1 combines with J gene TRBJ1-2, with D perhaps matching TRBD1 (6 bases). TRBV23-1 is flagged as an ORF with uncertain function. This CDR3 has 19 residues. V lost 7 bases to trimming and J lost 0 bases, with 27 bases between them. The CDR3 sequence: CASTDRWPLSSLANYGYTF. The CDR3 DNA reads TGCGCCAGCACCGACAGGTGGCCCCTGTCGTCCTTAGCTAACTATGGCTACACCTTC.

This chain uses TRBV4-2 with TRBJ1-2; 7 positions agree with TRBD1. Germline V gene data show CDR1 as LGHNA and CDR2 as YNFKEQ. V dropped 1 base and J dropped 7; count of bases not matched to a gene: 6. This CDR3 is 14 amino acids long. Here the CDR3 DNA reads TGTGCCAGCAGCCAAGCGCCCCAGGGGGGTGGCTACACCTTC. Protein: CASSQAPQGGGYTF.

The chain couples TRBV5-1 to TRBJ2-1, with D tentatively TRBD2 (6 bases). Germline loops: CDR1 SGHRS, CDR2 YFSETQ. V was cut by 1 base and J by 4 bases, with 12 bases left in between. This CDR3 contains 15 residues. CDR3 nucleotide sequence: TGCGCCAGCAGCTTGACGGGAGTCAGATACAATGAGCAGTTCTTC. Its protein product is CASSLTGVRYNEQFF.

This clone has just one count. CDR3 nucleotides: TGTGCCAGCAGCTTAGACTGGGCCTCCTCGGGATACGAGCAGTACTTC. Translated, it gives CASSLDWASSGYEQYF. The V call is TRBV11-2, the J call TRBJ2-7, with D maybe TRBD2 (5 bases). V shed 0 bases and J shed 4 bases, with 16 bases lying between them. The length of the CDR3 is 16 residues. Germline CDR1 is SGHAT and CDR2 is FQNNGV.

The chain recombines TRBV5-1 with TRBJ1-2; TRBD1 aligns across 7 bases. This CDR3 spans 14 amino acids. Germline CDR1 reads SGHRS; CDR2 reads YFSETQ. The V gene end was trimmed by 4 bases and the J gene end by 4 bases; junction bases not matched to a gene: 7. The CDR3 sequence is CASSTGQVFYGYTF. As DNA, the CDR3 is TGCGCCAGCAGCACAGGACAGGTCTTCTATGGCTACACCTTC.

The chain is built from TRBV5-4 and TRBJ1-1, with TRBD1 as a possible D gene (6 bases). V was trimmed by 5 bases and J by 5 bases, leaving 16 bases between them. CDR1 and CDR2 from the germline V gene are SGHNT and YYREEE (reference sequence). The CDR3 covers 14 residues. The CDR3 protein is CASSQNQGRTEAFF. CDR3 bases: TGTGCCAGCAGTCAAAACCAGGGGCGAACTGAAGCTTTCTTT.

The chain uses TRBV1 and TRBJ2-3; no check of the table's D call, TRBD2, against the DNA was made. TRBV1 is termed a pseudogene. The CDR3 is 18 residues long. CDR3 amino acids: CTSSQDGTSGGSTDTQYF. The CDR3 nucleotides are TGCACCAGCAGCCAAGACGGGACTAGCGGGGGGAGCACAGATACGCAGTATTTT.

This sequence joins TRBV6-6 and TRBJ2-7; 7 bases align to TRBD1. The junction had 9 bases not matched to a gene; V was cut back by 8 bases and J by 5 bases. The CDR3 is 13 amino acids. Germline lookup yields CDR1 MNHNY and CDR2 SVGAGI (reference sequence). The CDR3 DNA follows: TGTGCCAGCGCCCTCGACAGGGACGACGAGCAGTACTTC. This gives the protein CASALDRDDEQYF.

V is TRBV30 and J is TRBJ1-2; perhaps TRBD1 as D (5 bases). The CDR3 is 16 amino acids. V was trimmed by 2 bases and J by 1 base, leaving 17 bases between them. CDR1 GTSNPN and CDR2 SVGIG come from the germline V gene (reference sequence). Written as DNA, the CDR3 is TGTGCCTGGAGTCGGAGCCGGGGGGGGTATAACTATGGCTACACCTTC. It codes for CAWSRSRGGYNYGYTF.

The CDR3 sequence is CASSSRRSSGNTIYF. The CDR3 region has the DNA TGTGCCAGCAGCTCTAGACGGAGCTCTGGAAACACCATATATTTT. V is TRBV7-2 and J is TRBJ1-3, with D unresolved. The germline V gene has CDR1 SGHTA and CDR2 FQGNSA. The V gene lost 4 bases and the J gene lost 0 bases, with 10 bases spanning the gap. The CDR3 loop spans 15 amino acids. The full variable domain, its missing parts supplied by reference TRBV7-2 and TRBJ1-3, is GAGVSQSPSNKVTEKGKDVELRCDPISGHTALYWYRQSLGQGLEFLIYFQGNSAPDKSGLPSDRFSAERTGGSVSTLTIQRTQQEDSAVYLCASSSRRSSGNTIYFGEGSWLTVV.

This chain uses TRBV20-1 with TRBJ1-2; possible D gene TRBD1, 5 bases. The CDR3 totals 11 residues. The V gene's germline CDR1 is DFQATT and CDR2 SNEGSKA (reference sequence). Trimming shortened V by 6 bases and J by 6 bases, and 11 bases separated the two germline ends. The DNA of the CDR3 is TGCAGTGCCGCTCTAGGGGATGGCTACACCTTC. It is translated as CSAALGDGYTF.

This CDR3 is CASSYSREAGNTIYF. CDR3 in DNA: TGTGCCAGCAGCTATTCCAGGGAGGCTGGAAACACCATATATTTT. The chain joins TRBV7-2 to TRBJ1-3, with D perhaps TRBD1 (5 bases). Germline V gene lookup returns CDR1 SGHTA and CDR2 FQGNSA. The ends were cut back, 4 bases at V and 2 bases at J, with 12 bases in the middle. CDR3 size: 15 residues.

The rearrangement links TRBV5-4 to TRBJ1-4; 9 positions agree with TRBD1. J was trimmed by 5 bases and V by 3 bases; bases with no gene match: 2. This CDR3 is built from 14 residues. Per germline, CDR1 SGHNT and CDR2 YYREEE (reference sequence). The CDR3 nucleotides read TGTGCCAGCAGCTCAGACAGGGGGAATGAAAAACTGTTTTTT. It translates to CASSSDRGNEKLFF.

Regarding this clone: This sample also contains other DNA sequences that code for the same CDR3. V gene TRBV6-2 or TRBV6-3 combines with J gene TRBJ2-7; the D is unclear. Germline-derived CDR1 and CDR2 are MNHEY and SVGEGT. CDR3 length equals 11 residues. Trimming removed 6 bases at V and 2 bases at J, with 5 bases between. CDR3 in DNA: TGTGCCAGCAGCAATACCTACGAGCAGTACTTC. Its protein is CASSNTYEQYF.

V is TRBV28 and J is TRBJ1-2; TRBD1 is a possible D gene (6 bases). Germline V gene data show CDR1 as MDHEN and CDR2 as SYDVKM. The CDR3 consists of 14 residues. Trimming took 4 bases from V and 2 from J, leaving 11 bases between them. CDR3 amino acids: CASSYDDRNYGYTF. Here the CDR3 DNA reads TGTGCCAGCAGTTACGATGACAGGAACTATGGCTACACCTTC.

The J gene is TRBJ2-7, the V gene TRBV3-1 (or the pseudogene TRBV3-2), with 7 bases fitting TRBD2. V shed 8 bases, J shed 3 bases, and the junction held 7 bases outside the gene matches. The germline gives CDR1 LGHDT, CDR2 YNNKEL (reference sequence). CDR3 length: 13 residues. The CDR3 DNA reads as TGTGCCAGCGGACCACTAGCGAGCTACGAGCAGTACTTC. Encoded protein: CASGPLASYEQYF.

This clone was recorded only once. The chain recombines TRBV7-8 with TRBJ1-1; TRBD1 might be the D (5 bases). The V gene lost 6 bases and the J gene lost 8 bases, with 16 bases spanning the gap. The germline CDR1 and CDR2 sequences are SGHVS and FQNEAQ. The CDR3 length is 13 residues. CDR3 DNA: TGTGCCAGCAGTTCGGTCGGGGGAGACGAAGCTTTCTTT. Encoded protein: CASSSVGGDEAFF.

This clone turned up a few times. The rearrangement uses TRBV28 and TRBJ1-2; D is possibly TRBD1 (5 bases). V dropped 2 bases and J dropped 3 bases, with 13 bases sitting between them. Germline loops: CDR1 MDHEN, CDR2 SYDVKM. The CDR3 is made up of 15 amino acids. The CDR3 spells CASSLRQQGDYGYTF. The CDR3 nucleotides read TGTGCCAGCAGTTTACGTCAGCAAGGGGACTATGGCTACACCTTC.

The CDR3 is CASSPTEGKGGSGTQYF. In nucleotides, the CDR3 is TGTGCCAGCAGCCCGACAGAGGGAAAGGGAGGTTCTGGGACCCAGTACTTC. The V gene is TRBV25-1, the J gene TRBJ2-5; D perhaps matches TRBD2 (6 bases). V was cut by 6 bases and J by 7 bases, with 27 bases left in between. CDR1 and CDR2 from the germline V gene are MGHDK and SYGVNS. The CDR3 totals 17 residues.

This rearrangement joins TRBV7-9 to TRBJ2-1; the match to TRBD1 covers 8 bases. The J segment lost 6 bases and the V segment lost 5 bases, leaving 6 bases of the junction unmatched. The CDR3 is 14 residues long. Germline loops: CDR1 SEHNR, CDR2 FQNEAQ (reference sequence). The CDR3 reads CASSPDRVGNEQFF. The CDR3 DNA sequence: TGTGCCAGCAGCCCGGACAGGGTTGGCAATGAGCAGTTCTTC.

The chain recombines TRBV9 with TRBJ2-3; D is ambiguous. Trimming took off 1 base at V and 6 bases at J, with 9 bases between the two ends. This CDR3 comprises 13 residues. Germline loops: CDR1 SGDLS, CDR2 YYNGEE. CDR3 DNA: TGTGCCAGCAGCGTAAGCGATCCGGATACGCAGTATTTT. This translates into CASSVSDPDTQYF.

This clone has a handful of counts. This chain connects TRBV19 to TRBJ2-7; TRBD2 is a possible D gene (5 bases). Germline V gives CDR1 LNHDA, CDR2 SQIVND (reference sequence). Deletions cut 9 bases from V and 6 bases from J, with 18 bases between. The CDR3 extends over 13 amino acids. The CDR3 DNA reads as TGTGCCAGCGGTGAAACTGAAGGGAGCGAGCAGTACTTC. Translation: CASGETEGSEQYF.

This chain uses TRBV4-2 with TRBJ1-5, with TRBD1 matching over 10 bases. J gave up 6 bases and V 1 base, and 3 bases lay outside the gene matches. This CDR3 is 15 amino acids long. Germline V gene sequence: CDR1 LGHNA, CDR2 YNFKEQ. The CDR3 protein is CASSQGQGAVQPQHF. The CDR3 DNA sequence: TGTGCCAGCAGCCAAGGACAGGGGGCAGTTCAGCCCCAGCATTTT.

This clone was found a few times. The DNA for the CDR3 is TGTGCCAGCAGCGGCACAGGGGCGAATGAAAAACTGTTTTTT. This gives the protein CASSGTGANEKLFF. The chain carries TRBV9 and TRBJ1-4; TRBD1 matches 7 bases. The J segment lost 5 bases and the V segment lost 3 bases, leaving 4 bases of the junction unmatched. The germline CDR1 and CDR2 sequences are SGDLS and YYNGEE. The CDR3 has 14 amino acids.